This T cell receptor beta chain was identified in a study of PD-L1 blockade in urothelial cancer. On the study more broadly: In terms of prior chemotherapy, patients had received 0 to 3 regimens.

Urothelial carcinoma affected the patients, and it was locally advanced or metastatic. Produced via immunoSEQ multiplex PCR; TCRdb's table is partial and in-frame only. The sample lists 45,000 to 50,000 clones, about 91% occurring once. Trimming removed 3 bases at V and 5 bases at J, with 5 bases between. The CDR3 length is 10 residues. Germline CDR1 reads DFQATT; CDR2 reads SNEGSKA (reference sequence). Only a few counts were recorded for this clone. The sequencing used PBMCs, collected around atezolizumab (anti-PD-L1) treatment. This rearrangement joins TRBV20-1 to TRBJ2-7; the D gene is possibly TRBD1 (5 bases). The sequence derives from an elderly man with urothelial cancer. The CDR3 bases are TGCAGTGCTAGCAGGGACGAGCAGTACTTC. Its translation is CSASRDEQYF.